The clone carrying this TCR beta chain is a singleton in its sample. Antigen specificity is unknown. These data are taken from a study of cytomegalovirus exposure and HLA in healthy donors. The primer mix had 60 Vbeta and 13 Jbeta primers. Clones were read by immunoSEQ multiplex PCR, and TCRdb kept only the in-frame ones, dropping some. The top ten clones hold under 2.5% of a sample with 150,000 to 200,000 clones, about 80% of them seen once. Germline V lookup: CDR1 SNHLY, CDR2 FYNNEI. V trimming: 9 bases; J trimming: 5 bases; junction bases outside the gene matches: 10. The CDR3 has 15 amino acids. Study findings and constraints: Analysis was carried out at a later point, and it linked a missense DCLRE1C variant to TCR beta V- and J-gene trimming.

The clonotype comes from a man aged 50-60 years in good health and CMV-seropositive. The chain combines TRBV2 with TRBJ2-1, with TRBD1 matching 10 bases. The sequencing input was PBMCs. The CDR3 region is CASRWDRGRDNEQFF. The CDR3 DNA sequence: TGTGCCAGTCGATGGGACAGGGGAAGAGACAATGAGCAGTTCTTC. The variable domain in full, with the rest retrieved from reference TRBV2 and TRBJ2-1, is EPEVTQTPSHQVTQMGQEVILRCVPISNHLYFYWYRQILGQKVEFLVSFYNNEISEKSEIFDDQFSVERPDGSNFTLKIRSTKLEDSAMYFCASRWDRGRDNEQFFGPGTRLTVL.